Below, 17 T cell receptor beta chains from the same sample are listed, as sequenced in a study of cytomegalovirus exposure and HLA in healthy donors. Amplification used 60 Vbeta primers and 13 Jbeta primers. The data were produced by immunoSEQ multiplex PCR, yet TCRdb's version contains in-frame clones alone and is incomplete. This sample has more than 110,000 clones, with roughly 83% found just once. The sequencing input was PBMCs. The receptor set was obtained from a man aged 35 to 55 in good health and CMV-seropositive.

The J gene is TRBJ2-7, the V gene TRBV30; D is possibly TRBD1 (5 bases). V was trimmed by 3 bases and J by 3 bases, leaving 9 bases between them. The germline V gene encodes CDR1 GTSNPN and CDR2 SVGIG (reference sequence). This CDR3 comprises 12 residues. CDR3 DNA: TGTGCCTGGAGCAACACAGGCTACGAGCAGTACTTC. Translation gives CAWSNTGYEQYF.

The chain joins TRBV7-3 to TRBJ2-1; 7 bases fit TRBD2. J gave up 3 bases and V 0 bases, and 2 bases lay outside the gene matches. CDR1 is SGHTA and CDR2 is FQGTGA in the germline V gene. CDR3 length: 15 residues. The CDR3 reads CASSLTGGVYNEQFF. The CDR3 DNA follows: TGTGCCAGCAGCTTAACGGGGGGGGTCTACAATGAGCAGTTCTTC.

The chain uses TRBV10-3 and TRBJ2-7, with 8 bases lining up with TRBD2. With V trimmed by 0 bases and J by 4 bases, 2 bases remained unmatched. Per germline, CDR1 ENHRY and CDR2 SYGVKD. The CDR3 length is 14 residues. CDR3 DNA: TGTGCCATCAGTGAGTCTAGCGGGATATACGAGCAGTACTTC. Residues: CAISESSGIYEQYF.

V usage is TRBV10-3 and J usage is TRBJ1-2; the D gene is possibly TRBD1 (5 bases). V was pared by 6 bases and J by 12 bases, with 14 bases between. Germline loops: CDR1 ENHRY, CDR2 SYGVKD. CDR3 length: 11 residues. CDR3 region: CAISPDSPDTF. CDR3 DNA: TGTGCCATCAGCCCCGACAGTCCGGACACCTTC.

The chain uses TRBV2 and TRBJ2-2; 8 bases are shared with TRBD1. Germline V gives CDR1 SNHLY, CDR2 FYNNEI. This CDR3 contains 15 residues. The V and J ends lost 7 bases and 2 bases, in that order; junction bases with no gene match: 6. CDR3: CASKSDRANTGELFF. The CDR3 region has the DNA TGTGCCAGCAAGTCGGACAGGGCAAACACCGGGGAGCTGTTTTTT.

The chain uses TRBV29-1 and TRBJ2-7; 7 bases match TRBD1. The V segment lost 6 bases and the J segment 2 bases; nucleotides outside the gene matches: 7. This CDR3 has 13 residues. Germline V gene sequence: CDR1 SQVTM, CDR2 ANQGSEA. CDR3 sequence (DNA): TGCAGCGTGGAGACCGGGACAGCCTACGAGCAGTACTTC. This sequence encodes CSVETGTAYEQYF.

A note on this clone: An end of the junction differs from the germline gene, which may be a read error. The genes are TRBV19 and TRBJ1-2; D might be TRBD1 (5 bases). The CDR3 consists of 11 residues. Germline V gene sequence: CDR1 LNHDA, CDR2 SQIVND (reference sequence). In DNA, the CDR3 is TGTGCCAGTAGTATTCCTCCGGGACTATTCTTC. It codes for CASSIPPGLFF. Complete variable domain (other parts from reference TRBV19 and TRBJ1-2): DGGITQSPKYLFRKEGQNVTLSCEQNLNHDAMYWYRQDPGQGLRLIYYSQIVNDFQKGDIAEGYSVSREKKESFPLTVTSAQKNPTAFYLCASSIPPGLFFGSGTRLTVV.

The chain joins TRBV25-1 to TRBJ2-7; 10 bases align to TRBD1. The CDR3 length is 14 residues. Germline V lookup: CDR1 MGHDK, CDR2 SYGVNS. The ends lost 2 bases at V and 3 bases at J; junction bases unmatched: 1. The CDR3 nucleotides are TGTGCCAGCAGTGAAGACAGGGGGCGCTACGAGCAGTACTTC. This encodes CASSEDRGRYEQYF.

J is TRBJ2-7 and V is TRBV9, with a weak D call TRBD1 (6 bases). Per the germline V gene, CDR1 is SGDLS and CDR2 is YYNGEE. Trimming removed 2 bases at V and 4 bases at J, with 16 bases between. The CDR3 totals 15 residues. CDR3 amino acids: CASSVVPDSEYEQYF. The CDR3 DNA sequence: TGTGCCAGCAGCGTCGTCCCGGACAGCGAGTACGAGCAGTACTTC.

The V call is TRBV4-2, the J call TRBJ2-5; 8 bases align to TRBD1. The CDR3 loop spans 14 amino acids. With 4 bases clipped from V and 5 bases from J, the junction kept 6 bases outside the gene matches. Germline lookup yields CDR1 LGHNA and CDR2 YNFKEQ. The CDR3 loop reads CASSRGQGDETQYF. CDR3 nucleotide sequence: TGTGCCAGCAGCCGTGGACAGGGAGATGAGACCCAGTACTTC.

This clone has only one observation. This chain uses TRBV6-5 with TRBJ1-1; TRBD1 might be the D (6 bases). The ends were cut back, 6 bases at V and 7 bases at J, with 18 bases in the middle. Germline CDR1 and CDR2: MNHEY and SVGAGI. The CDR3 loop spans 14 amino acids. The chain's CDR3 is CASSRTVAKGEAFF. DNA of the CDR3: TGTGCCAGCAGCAGGACAGTCGCGAAGGGTGAAGCTTTCTTT.

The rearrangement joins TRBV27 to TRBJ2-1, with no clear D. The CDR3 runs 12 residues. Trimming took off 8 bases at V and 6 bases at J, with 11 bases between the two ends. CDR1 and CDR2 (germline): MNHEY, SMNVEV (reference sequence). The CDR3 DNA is TGTGCCAGCGGGCGCCACCCCAATGAGCAGTTCTTC. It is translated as CASGRHPNEQFF.

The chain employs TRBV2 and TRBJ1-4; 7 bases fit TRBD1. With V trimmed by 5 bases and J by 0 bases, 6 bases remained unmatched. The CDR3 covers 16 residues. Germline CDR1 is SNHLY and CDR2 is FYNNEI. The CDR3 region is CASSRRQGATNEKLFF. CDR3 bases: TGTGCCAGCAGTCGTAGACAGGGAGCAACTAATGAAAAACTGTTTTTT.

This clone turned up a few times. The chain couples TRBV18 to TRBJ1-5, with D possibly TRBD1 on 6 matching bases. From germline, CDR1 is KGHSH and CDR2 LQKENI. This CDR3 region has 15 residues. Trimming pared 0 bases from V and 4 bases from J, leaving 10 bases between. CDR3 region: CASSPPSQGNQPQHF. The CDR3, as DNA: TGTGCCAGCTCACCACCGTCACAGGGTAATCAGCCCCAGCATTTT.

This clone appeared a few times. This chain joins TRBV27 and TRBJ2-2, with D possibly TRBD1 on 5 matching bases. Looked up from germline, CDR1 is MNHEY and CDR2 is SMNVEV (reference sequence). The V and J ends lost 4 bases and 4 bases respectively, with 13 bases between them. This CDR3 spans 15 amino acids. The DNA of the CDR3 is TGTGCCAGCAGTTCACAGGTGGAAGGCACCGGGGAGCTGTTTTTT. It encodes CASSSQVEGTGELFF.

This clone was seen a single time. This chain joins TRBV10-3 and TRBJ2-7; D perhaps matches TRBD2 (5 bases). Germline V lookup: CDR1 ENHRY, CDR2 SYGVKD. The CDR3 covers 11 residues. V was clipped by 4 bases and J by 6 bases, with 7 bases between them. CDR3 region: CAISAGIEQYF. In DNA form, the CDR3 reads TGTGCCATCAGTGCGGGGATCGAGCAGTACTTC.

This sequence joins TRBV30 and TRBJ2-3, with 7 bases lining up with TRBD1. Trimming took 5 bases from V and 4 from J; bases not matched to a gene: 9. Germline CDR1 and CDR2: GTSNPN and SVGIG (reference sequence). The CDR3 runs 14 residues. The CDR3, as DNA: TGTGCCTGGGAGACAGACAGGGACCCAGATACGCAGTATTTT. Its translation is CAWETDRDPDTQYF.